This T cell receptor (beta chain) appears in the sequencing data of a study of human thymus T cells. Study findings and constraints: Gene usage for V and J segments appeared biased in thymic and blood repertoires.

Libraries were prepared by immunoSEQ multiplex PCR; TCRdb keeps only in-frame clonotypes and omits some of them. The table has around 45,000 clones, around 93% seen once. Healthy Finnish infants undergoing corrective surgery for congenital heart defects provided the donor material. Only four of the eight donors provided an approximately 0.5-1 mL blood sample. V gave up 5 bases and J gave up 3 bases, with 13 bases separating them. This CDR3 is 15 amino acids long. The V gene's germline CDR1 is SGHVS and CDR2 FNYEAQ. Worth noting for this clone: Antigen specificity is unknown.

The chain employs TRBV7-6 and TRBJ2-2, with D maybe TRBD1 (6 bases). The source material was blood. The receptor was derived from a girl less than two years old with a congenital heart defect but otherwise immunologically healthy. The CDR3 coding sequence is TGTGCCAGCAGCCAGGGGTCCGATTACACCGGGGAGCTGTTTTTT. Its translation: CASSQGSDYTGELFF.